This is a list of T cell receptor beta chains from one sample in a study of glioma-infiltrating T cells. TCRdb re-derived calls from the multiplex PCR reads in MiXCR, one entry per CDR3 protein. The table includes more than 95,000 distinct CDR3 sequences, around 31% detected once. Material for sequencing was glioma tissue, nonneoplastic brain tissue, or PBMCs (not recorded which). These receptors originate from a human donor with low-grade glioma or glioblastoma, undergoing nonglioma brain surgery, or in good health (not recorded which). CDR3s include the opening cysteine and the closing phenylalanine or tryptophan. Fields, in order: J gene, V gene, clone size, D gene, CDR3 DNA, CDR3 protein. The D gene is left open where the match is weak. Some rows mark clone size as missing; the rest say once, few, many or name a class of expanded clone.

TRBJ1-3 TRBV11-2 . . TGTGCCAGCAGCTTCGGCGGAAACACCATATATTTT CASSFGGNTIYF
TRBJ1-4 TRBV11-2 . . TGTGCCAGCAGCTTAGAGGGAGGCACTAATGAAAAACTGCTTTTT CASSLEGGTNEKLLF
TRBJ2-6 TRBV6-1 many . TGTGCCAGCAGTCCCCCAGGGGCCAACGTCCTGACTTTC CASSPPGANVLTF
TRBJ1-1 TRBV20-1 many . TGCAGTGCTATCCCGATCCACAAGGAGGGTTTTAGCACTGAAGCTTTCTTT CSAIPIHKEGFSTEAFF
TRBJ2-5 TRBV7-2 many . TGTGCCAGCACCACTCAAACCGGGGAGACCCAGTACTTC CASTTQTGETQYF
TRBJ1-2 TRBV6-1 . . TGTGCCATCAGTGAGCCCGGGGACGGCTATGGCTACACCTTC CAISEPGDGYGYTF
TRBJ2-1 TRBV20-1 . . TGCAGTGCTAGGGTTACTAGCTGGGGTTACAATGAGCAGTTCTTC CSARVTSWGYNEQFF
TRBJ2-5 TRBV7-2 many . TGTGCCAGCAGCTTAGCTATGATGGATCAAGAGACCCAGTACTTC CASSLAMMDQETQYF
TRBJ1-6 TRBV2 once . TGTGCCCGCACCAACGTCAGCTCCTGTAATTCACCCCTCCACTTT CARTNVSSCNSPLHF
TRBJ2-5 TRBV11-3 few . TGTGCCAGCAGCTTCGGCAGCATAGAGACCCAGTACTTC CASSFGSIETQYF
TRBJ2-3 TRBV6-1 many TRBD2 TGTGCCAGCAGTGAAGGTCTCGGGACTAGTCCCACAGATACGCAGTATTTT CASSEGLGTSPTDTQYF
TRBJ2-3 TRBV11-2 . . TGTGCCAGCAGCCTCAGGCCCGGAGATACGCAGTATTTT CASSLRPGDTQYF
TRBJ1-5 TRBV30 . . TGTGCCTGGAGTGAGGGGGGAAATCAGCCCCAGCATTTT CAWSEGGNQPQHF
TRBJ1-1 TRBV20-1 many . TGCAGTGCTAGAAGTGGAACCTTCAACACTGAAGCTTTCTTT CSARSGTFNTEAFF
TRBJ2-5 TRBV5-1 . . TGCGCCAGCAGCTTGGTATATCTAGAGACCCAGTACTTC CASSLVYLETQYF
TRBJ2-1 TRBV20-1 . TRBD2 TGCAGTGTGAAAAGTCTCGACGGGGGGAACAACAATGAGCAGCTCTTC CSVKSLDGGNNNEQLF
TRBJ2-1 TRBV28 many TRBD2 TGTGCCAGCAGCATTATGAAGGCAGGGAGGGATGAGCAGTTCTTC CASSIMKAGRDEQFF
TRBJ1-2 TRBV20-1 . . TGCAGTGCTACTGACATGGTCACCTATGGCTACACCTTC CSATDMVTYGYTF
TRBJ2-4 TRBV7-2 . . TGTGCCAGCAGCTCCCGTTTACCGGTAAAAAACATTCAGTACTTC CASSSRLPVKNIQYF
TRBJ2-5 TRBV7-2 . TRBD2 TGTGCCAGCAGCTTGGGGGAGGGGACCCAGTACTTC CASSLGEGTQYF
TRBJ2-5 TRBV7-2 . . TGTGCCGGCTGCTTAACCGGGGGAAGGAAATACTTC CAGCLTGGRKYF
TRBJ2-1 TRBV7-6 many . TGTGCCAGCAGCTTAACGCTGGGTGAGCAGTTCTTC CASSLTLGEQFF
TRBJ1-3 TRBV7-8 many . TGTGCCAGCAGCTTAGCGCTGGGCTCTGGAAACACCATATATTTT CASSLALGSGNTIYF
TRBJ1-6 TRBV10-3 . . TGTGCCATCAGTGAGTCGACGACTCGCAGGAGCTCCTATAATTCACCCCTCCACTTT CAISESTTRRSSYNSPLHF
TRBJ1-2 TRBV30 . TRBD1 TGTGCCTGGAGTGTAGGGGGCAGCTTCAAATTCTATGGCTACACCTTC CAWSVGGSFKFYGYTF
TRBJ2-3 TRBV29-1 few . TGCAGCGTTGGAATGGCGACAGATACGCAGTATTTT CSVGMATDTQYF
TRBJ1-1 TRBV5-6 few . TGTGCCAGCAGCTTGGACAGTGAAGCTTTCTTT CASSLDSEAFF
TRBJ1-3 TRBV7-6 . . TGTGCCAGCAGCTTAGACAGGGCCGGAAACACCATATATTTT CASSLDRAGNTIYF
TRBJ2-7 TRBV29-1 . TRBD1 TGCAGCGTGGGGGACAGACGCTACGAGCAGTACTTC CSVGDRRYEQYF
TRBJ2-1 TRBV12-3/TRBV12-4 . . TGTGCCAGCAGTTTCGGGGGTTCTAGGGGTAAGCAGTTCTTC CASSFGGSRGKQFF
TRBJ2-7 TRBV7-2 many TRBD1 TGTGCCAGCAGCTTAGATCAGGGGGCGCCTGAGCAGTACTTC CASSLDQGAPEQYF
TRBJ1-4 TRBV7-2 many . TGTGCCAGCAGTTCTCAGACCGCAACTAATGAAAAACTGTTTTTT CASSSQTATNEKLFF
TRBJ2-2 TRBV5-1 few . TGCGCCACCGCATACCCCGAAACCGGGGAGCTGTTTTTT CATAYPETGELFF
TRBJ2-3 TRBV2 few TRBD2 TGTGCCAGCAGTGCGGGCGGGGGGCTAGATACGCAGTATTTT CASSAGGGLDTQYF
TRBJ1-5 TRBV19 . . TGTGCCAGTAGTATGGCAGGGGTAGGACAGCCCCAGCATTTT CASSMAGVGQPQHF
TRBJ2-5 TRBV19 . TRBD2 TGTGCCAGTACCCGGACTAGCGGGGTCCGGGAGACCCAGTACTTC CASTRTSGVRETQYF
TRBJ1-4 TRBV14 . . TGTACCAGCGGCCAGCAGACAACTAATGAAAAACTGTTTTTT CTSGQQTTNEKLFF
TRBJ2-1 TRBV28 many . TGTGCCAGCAGTTCGCCGGGACAAGGGATATACAATGAGCAGTTCTTC CASSSPGQGIYNEQFF
TRBJ2-1 TRBV6-5 . . TGTGCCAGCAGTTCGGAACTCGGCAATGAGCAGTTCTTC CASSSELGNEQFF
TRBJ2-3 TRBV10-3 many TRBD2 TGTGCCATCAGTGACCCCAGACTAGCGGGCGTAACAGATACGCAGTATTTT CAISDPRLAGVTDTQYF
TRBJ2-7 TRBV6-1 many . TGTGCCAGCAGTCCGGGGGGCAGCTCCTACGAGCAGTACTTC CASSPGGSSYEQYF
TRBJ1-6 TRBV19 . TRBD1 TGTGCCAGTAGTATACTTTCGCGGGACAGAAAAAATTCACCCCTCCACTTT CASSILSRDRKNSPLHF
TRBJ1-5 TRBV7-9 many . TGTGCCAGCAGCTTCGAGAATAGCAATCAGCCCCAGCATTTT CASSFENSNQPQHF
TRBJ1-4 TRBV7-2 many . TGTGCCAGCAGCTTACGGGCAGCAACTAATGAAAAACTGTTTTTT CASSLRAATNEKLFF
TRBJ2-5 TRBV4-3 many TRBD2 TGCGCCAGCAGCCACGGGTTTGGGGGGGTTGGAGAGACCCAGTACTTC CASSHGFGGVGETQYF
TRBJ1-5 TRBV11-2 . TRBD1 TGTGCCAGCAGCAGCGAGACAGGGGGACATCAGCCCCAGCATTTT CASSSETGGHQPQHF
TRBJ2-5 TRBV12-3/TRBV12-4 . . TGTGCCAGCAGTTTAGATCCAGTTGGAGAGACCCAGTACTTC CASSLDPVGETQYF
TRBJ2-5 TRBV3-1 many TRBD2 TGTGCCAGCAGCCAAGTAGGGGGACTAGCGGGGGGGGACGAGACCCAGTACTTC CASSQVGGLAGGDETQYF
TRBJ2-7 TRBV7-2 . . TGTGCCGGCAGCTTAGCGGCAGCCTACGAGCAGTACTTC CAGSLAAAYEQYF
TRBJ2-5 TRBV12-3/TRBV12-4 few . TGTGCCAGCAGCTCTAGCTGGGAGACCCAGTACTTC CASSSSWETQYF
TRBJ2-7 TRBV12-3/TRBV12-4 . TRBD1 TGTGCCAGCAGTTTGGGGGCAGGGGGTTGGTACGAGCAGTACTTC CASSLGAGGWYEQYF
TRBJ2-5 TRBV7-3 few . TGTGCCAGCAGCTTAATCAGGGAAGAGACCCAGTACTTC CASSLIREETQYF
TRBJ1-1 TRBV3-1 . . TGTGCCAGCAGGTTGGGCCGTATCTCTGAAGCTTTCTTT CASRLGRISEAFF
TRBJ2-3 TRBV7-8 . TRBD2 TGTGCCAGCAGCGCCCGCGGGGGGGTCGGTCTAACGGCCACAGATACGCAGTATTTT CASSARGGVGLTATDTQYF
TRBJ1-6 TRBV6-1 many . TGTGCCACCACGACAGTAAATTCACCCCTCCACTTT CATTTVNSPLHF